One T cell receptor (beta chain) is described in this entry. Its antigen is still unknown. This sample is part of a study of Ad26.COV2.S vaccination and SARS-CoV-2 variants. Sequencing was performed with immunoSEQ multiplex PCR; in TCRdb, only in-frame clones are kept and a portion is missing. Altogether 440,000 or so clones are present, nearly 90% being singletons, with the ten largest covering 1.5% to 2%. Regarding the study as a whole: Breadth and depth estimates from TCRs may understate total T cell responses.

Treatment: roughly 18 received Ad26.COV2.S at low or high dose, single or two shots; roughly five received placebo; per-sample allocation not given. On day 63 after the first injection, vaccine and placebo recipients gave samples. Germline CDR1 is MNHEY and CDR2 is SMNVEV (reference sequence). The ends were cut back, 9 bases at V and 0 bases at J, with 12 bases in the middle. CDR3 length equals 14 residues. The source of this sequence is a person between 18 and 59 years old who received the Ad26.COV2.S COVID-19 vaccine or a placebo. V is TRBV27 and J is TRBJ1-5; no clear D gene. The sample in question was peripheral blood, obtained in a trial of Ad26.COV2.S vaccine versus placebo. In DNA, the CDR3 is TGTGCCAGTAGTCTGAGGAGTAGCAATCAGCCCCAGCATTTT. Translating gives CASSLRSSNQPQHF.